This is a list of T cell receptor beta chains from one sample in a study of blood T cell repertoires in COVID-19. Method: immunoSEQ multiplex PCR; TCRdb's copy keeps in-frame clones and lacks some. The table lists over 100,000 clones, about 85% of them singletons, with approximately 2% in the top ten. Material: peripheral blood. All receptors come from a middle-aged man with active COVID-19. Both conserved end residues are part of each CDR3. The D gene is left open where the match is weak. Some rows mark clone size as missing; the rest say once, few, many or name a class of expanded clone.

D | size | J | V | DNA | CDR3
TRBD1 | many | TRBJ2-6 | TRBV18 | TGTGCCAGCTCACCCGGGACAGGGGCCGGGGCCAACGTCCTGACTTTC | CASSPGTGAGANVLTF
TRBD1 | - | TRBJ1-4 | TRBV5-1 | TGCGCCAGCAGCAAGGGACAGCTTAATGAAAAACTGTTTTTT | CASSKGQLNEKLFF
TRBD2 | - | TRBJ2-1 | TRBV6-2/TRBV6-3 | TGTGCCAGCAGTTACGCCCAAAGCGGGGGCAACAATGAGCAGTTCTTC | CASSYAQSGGNNEQFF
TRBD2 | - | TRBJ2-3 | TRBV9 | TGTGCCAGCAGCTTCACTAGCGGGGGATCCCGCACAGATACGCAGTATTTT | CASSFTSGGSRTDTQYF
- | once | TRBJ1-4 | TRBV27 | TGTGCCAGCAGTTTCGGGGCGGGGTTCGAAAAACTGTTTTTT | CASSFGAGFEKLFF
- | - | TRBJ2-3 | TRBV5-6 | TGTGCCAGCAGCTTCCGGTTCACAGATACGCAGTATTTT | CASSFRFTDTQYF
- | - | TRBJ2-7 | TRBV7-9 | TGTGCCAGCAGCTCTCGGTATAACGAGCAGTACTTC | CASSSRYNEQYF
- | - | TRBJ2-1 | TRBV21-1 | TGTGCCAGCAGCAAAGTGGAGATCGGGGGGGGAATGGATGAGCAGTTCTTC | CASSKVEIGGGMDEQFF
TRBD2 | - | TRBJ2-5 | TRBV9 | TGTGCCAGCAGCGGCCCCGGGACTAGGGGAGAGACCCAGTACTTC | CASSGPGTRGETQYF
- | - | TRBJ1-1 | TRBV10-3 | TGTGCCATCAAGATCAGGGGCGGAGAAGGTGAAGCTTTCTTT | CAIKIRGGEGEAFF
- | - | TRBJ1-1 | TRBV11-2 | TGTGCCAGCAGCTTAGCGGGAGGGAGAGAAGCTTTCTTT | CASSLAGGREAFF
TRBD1 | - | TRBJ2-7 | TRBV7-2 | TGTGCCAGCAGTCGACAGGGGGGGGTTGACTACGAGCAGTACTTC | CASSRQGGVDYEQYF
- | few | TRBJ2-3 | TRBV19 | TGTGCCAGTAGAAGGGGGATTGATACAGATACGCAGTATTTT | CASRRGIDTDTQYF
- | - | TRBJ2-5 | TRBV5-1 | TGCGCCAGCAGCGCCCAGGGATCGGAGACCCAGTACTTC | CASSAQGSETQYF
TRBD2 | - | TRBJ2-1 | TRBV6-4 | TGTGCCAGCAGTGCCTCACTAGCGGGGGGGCCAGGTCGCAATGAGCAGTTCTTC | CASSASLAGGPGRNEQFF
- | - | TRBJ1-2 | TRBV19 | TGTGCCACTCAGGACTACCCCTATGGCTACACCTTC | CATQDYPYGYTF
TRBD1 | - | TRBJ1-2 | TRBV29-1 | TGCAGCGTCGGGACAGAATCTAACTATGGCTACACCTTC | CSVGTESNYGYTF
- | - | TRBJ1-2 | TRBV6-5 | TGTGCCAGCAGGTTCACTGGCCAGGGGAACTATGGCTACACCTTC | CASRFTGQGNYGYTF
TRBD1 | - | TRBJ2-7 | TRBV4-2 | TGTGCCAGCAGCCAGAAAGGGACAGGGGGTGACTCGTACGAGCAGTACTTC | CASSQKGTGGDSYEQYF
- | - | TRBJ2-1 | TRBV20-1 | TGCAGTGTCGGCAGGGTCATTTTCTTC | CSVGRVIFF
- | - | TRBJ2-3 | TRBV6-5 | TGTGCCAGCAGTTATGGACAGACAACTAGCACAGATACGCAGTATTTT | CASSYGQTTSTDTQYF
TRBD2 | - | TRBJ2-5 | TRBV24-1 | TGTGCCACCAGTGATGTGGGGGGGGAGACCCAGTACTTC | CATSDVGGETQYF
TRBD1 | - | TRBJ2-5 | TRBV18 | TGTGCCAGCTCACCCGGACAGGGCCAAGAGACCCAGTACTTC | CASSPGQGQETQYF
- | - | TRBJ1-3 | TRBV18 | TGTGCCAGCTCACCACTCTCCCTACGGGCTGGAAACACCATATATTTT | CASSPLSLRAGNTIYF
TRBD1 | - | TRBJ1-1 | TRBV27 | TGTGCCAGCAGTAGGACAGGAACTAGAATGACTGAAGCTTTCTTT | CASSRTGTRMTEAFF